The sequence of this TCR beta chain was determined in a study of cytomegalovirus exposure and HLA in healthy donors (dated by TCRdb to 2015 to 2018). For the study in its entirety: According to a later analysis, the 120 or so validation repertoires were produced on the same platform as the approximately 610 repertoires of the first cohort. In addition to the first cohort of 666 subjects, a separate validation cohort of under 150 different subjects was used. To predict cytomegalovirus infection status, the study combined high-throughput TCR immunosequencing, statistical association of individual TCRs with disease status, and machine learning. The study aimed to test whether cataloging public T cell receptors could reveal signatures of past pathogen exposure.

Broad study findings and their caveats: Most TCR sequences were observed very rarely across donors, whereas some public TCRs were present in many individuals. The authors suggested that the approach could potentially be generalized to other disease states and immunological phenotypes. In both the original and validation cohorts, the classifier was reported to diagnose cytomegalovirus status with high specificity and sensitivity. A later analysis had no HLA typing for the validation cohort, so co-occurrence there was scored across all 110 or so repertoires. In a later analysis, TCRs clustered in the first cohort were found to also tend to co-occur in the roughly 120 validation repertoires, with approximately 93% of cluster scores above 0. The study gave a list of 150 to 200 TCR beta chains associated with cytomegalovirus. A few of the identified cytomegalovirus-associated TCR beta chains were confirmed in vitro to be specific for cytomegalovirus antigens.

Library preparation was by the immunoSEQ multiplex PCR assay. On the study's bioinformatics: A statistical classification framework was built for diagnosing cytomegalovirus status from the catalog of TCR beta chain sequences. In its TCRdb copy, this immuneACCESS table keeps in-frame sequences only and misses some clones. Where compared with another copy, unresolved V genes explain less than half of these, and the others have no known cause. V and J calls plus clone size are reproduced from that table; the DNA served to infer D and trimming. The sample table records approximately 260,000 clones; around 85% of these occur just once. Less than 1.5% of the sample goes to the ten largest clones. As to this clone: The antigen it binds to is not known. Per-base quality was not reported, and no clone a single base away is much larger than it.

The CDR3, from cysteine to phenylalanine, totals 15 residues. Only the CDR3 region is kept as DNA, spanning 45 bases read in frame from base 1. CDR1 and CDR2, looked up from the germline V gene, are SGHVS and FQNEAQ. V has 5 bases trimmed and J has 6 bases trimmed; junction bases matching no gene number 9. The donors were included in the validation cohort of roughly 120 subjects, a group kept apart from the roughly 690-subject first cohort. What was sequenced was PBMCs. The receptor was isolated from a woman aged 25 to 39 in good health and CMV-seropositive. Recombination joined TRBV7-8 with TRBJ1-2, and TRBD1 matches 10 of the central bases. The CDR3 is CASSPRQGAGDGYTF. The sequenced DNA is TGTGCCAGCAGCCCCCGACAGGGGGCTGGCGATGGCTACACCTTC. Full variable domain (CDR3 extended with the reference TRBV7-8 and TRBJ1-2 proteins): GAGVSQSPRYKVAKRGQDVALRCDPISGHVSLFWYQQALGQGPEFLTYFQNEAQLDKSGLPSDRFFAERPEGSVSTLKIQRTQQEDSAVYLCASSPRQGAGDGYTFGSGTRLTVV.